This TCR beta chain was recovered during a study of blood T cell repertoires in COVID-19. Study in general: The United States, Italy and Spain provided the acute and convalescent COVID-19 samples.

This CDR3 contains 13 residues. V shed 5 bases, J shed 3 bases, and the junction held 7 bases outside the gene matches. The germline gives CDR1 SQVTM, CDR2 ANQGSEA. Method: immunoSEQ multiplex PCR; TCRdb's copy keeps in-frame clones and lacks some. This table holds about 61,000 clones, about 78% found once. Sequenced: peripheral blood. The V call is TRBV29-1, the J call TRBJ2-7, with 7 bases identical to TRBD1. The sequence was obtained from a man aged 80 or over with active or convalescent COVID-19. CDR3 bases: TGCAGCGTTAAACAGGGGAGCTTCTACGAGCAGTACTTC. This gives the protein CSVKQGSFYEQYF.